Below are 10 T cell receptor beta chains sequenced from a single sample in a study of blood T cells in healthy people across ages (dated by TCRdb to the mid-2010s). The library was generated by 5' RACE. Instrument on record: Illumina HiSeq 2500. A second PCR of roughly 7 to 11 cycles was run with a J-beta primer mix and a sample-barcoded 5' primer. TCRdb's own reprocessing of the public reads used fastp at Q25 and MiXCR and kept productive beta chains. CDR3 protein duplicates are merged, each entry listing the most common genes and DNA. In all, the sample holds approximately 770,000 distinct CDR3 sequences, and 55% to 75% of those were seen once. The top ten clonotypes cover about 20% of the sample. Sequencing input: blood. Every receptor here comes from a man aged 25 to 40 in good health.

The chain combines TRBV7-2 with TRBJ2-5; weak D call: TRBD2 (6 bases). This CDR3 is 15 amino acids long. In germline, CDR1 is SGHTA, CDR2 FQGNSA. The V end was cut by 1 base, the J end by 11 bases, with 20 bases between. The CDR3 loop reads CASSLDPDSGNEQYF. The CDR3, as DNA: TGTGCCAGCAGCTTAGACCCTGATAGCGGCAATGAGCAGTACTTC.

The rearrangement joins TRBV6-2 or TRBV6-3 to TRBJ1-6, with 9 positions matching TRBD1. The ends lost 0 bases at V and 8 bases at J; junction bases unmatched: 2. Germline V gene lookup returns CDR1 MNHEY and CDR2 SVGEGT. The length of the CDR3 is 15 residues. CDR3 sequence (DNA): TGTGCCAGCAGTTACTCGAGGGACAGGGATTCACCCCTCCACTTT. As protein: CASSYSRDRDSPLHF.

J is TRBJ1-2 and V is TRBV10-3; weak D call: TRBD1 (6 bases). Germline V gene sequence: CDR1 ENHRY, CDR2 SYGVKD. V shed 0 bases and J shed 1 base, with 9 bases lying between them. This CDR3 region has 15 residues. The CDR3 loop reads CAISESRQDNYGYTF. The CDR3 nucleotides read TGTGCCATCAGTGAGTCGCGACAGGATAACTATGGCTACACCTTC.

The chain has TRBV20-1 and TRBJ1-2; D uncertain. Germline loops: CDR1 DFQATT, CDR2 SNEGSKA (reference sequence). V lost 1 base and J 8 bases, leaving 14 bases between the germline ends. The CDR3 is 13 residues long. The CDR3 sequence is CSARVVMAGGYTF. CDR3 DNA: TGCAGTGCTAGAGTTGTTATGGCGGGAGGCTACACCTTC.

The gene calls are TRBV28 and TRBJ2-1; D may match TRBD1 or TRBD2 (5 bases each). The CDR3 has 16 amino acids. Germline-derived CDR1 and CDR2 are MDHEN and SYDVKM. The V end lost 4 bases, the J end lost 6 bases, and 19 bases lay between the germline ends. CDR3 residues: CASSSHSGTPGNEQFF. CDR3 sequence (DNA): TGTGCCAGCAGTTCACACTCCGGGACCCCTGGCAATGAGCAGTTCTTC. The entire variable domain, with the rest obtained from reference TRBV28 and TRBJ2-1, is as follows: DVKVTQSSRYLVKRTGEKVFLECVQDMDHENMFWYRQDPGLGLRLIYFSYDVKMKEKGDIPEGYSVSREKKERFSLILESASTNQTSMYLCASSSHSGTPGNEQFFGPGTRLTVL.

The chain combines TRBV4-1 with TRBJ2-4; D unresolved. Near its end, the DNA agrees better with TRBJ2-7, so the J call may be wrong. There are 15 residues in the CDR3. Germline loops: CDR1 MGHRA, CDR2 YSYEKL. The CDR3, as DNA: TGCGCCAGCAGCCAAGAAATTCCCGGTATCTACGAGCAGTACTTC. This encodes CASSQEIPGIYEQYF.

This sequence joins TRBV7-3 and TRBJ2-7; D might be TRBD2 (6 bases). Germline V gene sequence: CDR1 SGHTA, CDR2 FQGTGA. Trimming stripped 3 bases from V and 5 bases from J, with 17 bases between. This CDR3 is 15 amino acids long. CDR3 DNA sequence: TGTGCCAGCAGCTTTCGTCCGGGAGTCAGCGACGAGCAGTACTTC. Protein: CASSFRPGVSDEQYF. Supplemented by reference TRBV7-3 and TRBJ2-7, the full variable domain reads GAGVSQTPSNKVTEKGKYVELRCDPISGHTALYWYRQSLGQGPEFLIYFQGTGAADDSGLPNDRFFAVRPEGSVSTLKIQRTERGDSAVYLCASSFRPGVSDEQYFGPGTRLTVT.

The genes are TRBV7-3 and TRBJ2-2; 9 nucleotides align to TRBD2. CDR1 and CDR2 (germline): SGHTA, FQGTGA. The CDR3 is 16 amino acids. V dropped 5 bases and J dropped 2; count of bases not matched to a gene: 6. The CDR3 DNA reads as TGTGCCAGCAGCCGTAGCGGGAGCTCAAACACCGGGGAGCTGTTTTTT. Translating gives CASSRSGSSNTGELFF.

This chain joins TRBV6-1 and TRBJ2-2, with D possibly being TRBD2 (5 bases). From germline, CDR1 is MNHNS and CDR2 SASEGT. With 6 bases removed from V and 0 bases from J, the gap between germline ends came to 8 bases. CDR3 length: 14 residues. Here the CDR3 reads CASRTGANTGELFF. The CDR3, as DNA: TGTGCCAGCAGAACCGGGGCGAACACCGGGGAGCTGTTTTTT.

This rearrangement joins TRBV20-1 to TRBJ2-7; 9 bases align to TRBD2. The CDR3 consists of 16 residues. Germline lookup yields CDR1 DFQATT and CDR2 SNEGSKA (reference sequence). V was clipped by 2 bases and J by 4 bases; unmatched bases: 12. As DNA, the CDR3 is TGCAGTGCTAGAAAGGCTGTAGCGGGAGTATCATACGAGCAGTACTTC. Translation: CSARKAVAGVSYEQYF.